One TCR beta chain is described in this entry. The donors were members of the roughly 130-subject validation cohort (separate from the approximately 730-subject first cohort). The data are from a study of cytomegalovirus exposure and HLA in healthy donors. The method was immunoSEQ multiplex PCR; TCRdb's version includes in-frame clones alone and lacks a portion of them. Of 250,000 to 300,000 clones in the sample, 90% were seen once. The ends were cut back, 2 bases at V and 4 bases at J, with 4 bases in the middle. CDR1 and CDR2 (germline): GTSNPN, SVGIG (reference sequence). This CDR3 contains 11 residues.

This chain connects TRBV30 to TRBJ2-3; no clear D gene. This receptor was identified in a woman aged 18-30 years in good health and CMV-seronegative. Sequencing was carried out using PBMCs. DNA of the CDR3: TGTGCCTGGAGTAGCTCAGATACGCAGTATTTT. It translates to CAWSSSDTQYF. The variable domain in full, completed from reference TRBV30 and TRBJ2-3, reads SQTIHQWPATLVQPVGSPLSLECTVEGTSNPNLYWYRQAAGRGLQLLFYSVGIGQISSEVPQNLSASRPQDRQFILSSKKLLLSDSGFYLCAWSSSDTQYFGPGTRLTVL.